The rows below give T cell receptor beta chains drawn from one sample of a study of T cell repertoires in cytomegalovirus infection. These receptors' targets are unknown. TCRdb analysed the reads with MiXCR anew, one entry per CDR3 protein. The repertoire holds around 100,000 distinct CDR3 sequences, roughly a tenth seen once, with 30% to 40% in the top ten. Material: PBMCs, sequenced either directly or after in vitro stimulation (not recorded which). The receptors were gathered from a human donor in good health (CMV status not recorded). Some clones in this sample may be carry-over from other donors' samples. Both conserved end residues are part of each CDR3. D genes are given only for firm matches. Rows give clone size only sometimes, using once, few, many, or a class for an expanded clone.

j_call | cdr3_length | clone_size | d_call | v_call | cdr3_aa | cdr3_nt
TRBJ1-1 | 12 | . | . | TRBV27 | CASWDTYTEAFF | TGTGCCAGCTGGGACACCTACACTGAAGCTTTCTTT
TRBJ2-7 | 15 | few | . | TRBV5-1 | CASSLASGAPYEQYF | TGCGCCAGCAGCTTGGCTTCAGGGGCTCCCTACGAGCAGTACTTC
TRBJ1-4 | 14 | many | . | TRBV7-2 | CASKRVATNEKLFF | TGTGCCAGCAAAAGGGTTGCAACTAATGAAAAACTGTTTTTT
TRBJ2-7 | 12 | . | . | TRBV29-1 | CSVDLGDYEQYF | TGCAGCGTTGATCTGGGGGACTACGAGCAGTACTTC
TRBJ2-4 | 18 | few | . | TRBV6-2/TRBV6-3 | CASSSALGRQSGKNIQYF | TGTGCCAGCAGTTCCGCCCTGGGCCGACAGTCCGGGAAAAACATTCAGTACTTC
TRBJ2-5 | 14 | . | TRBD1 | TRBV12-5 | CASGSGTGQETQYF | TGTGCTAGTGGTTCCGGGACAGGTCAAGAGACCCAGTACTTC
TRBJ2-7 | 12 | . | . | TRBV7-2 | CASSLRMDRQYF | TGTGCCAGCAGCTTACGTATGGACAGGCAGTACTTC
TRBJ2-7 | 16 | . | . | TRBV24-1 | CATSVDDSPYPDEQYF | TGTGCCACCAGTGTCGATGACAGCCCGTATCCCGACGAGCAGTACTTC
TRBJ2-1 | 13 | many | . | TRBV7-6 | CASSLEGRNEQFF | TGTGCCAGCAGCTTAGAGGGCCGCAACGAGCAGTTCTTC
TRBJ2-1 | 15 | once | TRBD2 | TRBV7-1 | CASTQPGTSIDEQFF | TGTGCCAGCACCCAACCCGGGACTAGCATCGATGAGCAGTTCTTC
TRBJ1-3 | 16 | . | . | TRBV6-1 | CASLRVGQDSGNTIYF | TGTGCCAGCCTCCGGGTGGGGCAGGACTCTGGAAACACCATATATTTT
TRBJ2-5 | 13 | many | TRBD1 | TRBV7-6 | CASSSQGKETQYF | TGTGCCAGCAGCTCACAGGGGAAAGAGACCCAGTACTTC
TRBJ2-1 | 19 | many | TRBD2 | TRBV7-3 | CASNKRASGHLRSYNEQFF | TGTGCCAGCAACAAAAGGGCTAGCGGACACCTCAGGTCCTACAATGAGCAGTTCTTC
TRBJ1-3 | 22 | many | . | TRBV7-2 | CASSLASRLGAGALNSGNTIYF | TGTGCCAGCAGCTTAGCTAGCCGGCTGGGGGCAGGGGCCCTTAACTCTGGAAACACCATATATTTT
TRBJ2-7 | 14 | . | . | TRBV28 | CASSTTLVAVKQYF | TGTGCCAGCAGTACTACCTTGGTTGCAGTCAAGCAGTACTTC
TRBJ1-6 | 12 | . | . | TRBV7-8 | CASGSYNSPLHF | TGTGCCAGCGGCTCCTATAATTCACCCCTCCACTTT
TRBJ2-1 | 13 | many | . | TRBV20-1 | CSASGIRDNEQFF | TGCAGTGCTAGCGGAATCCGTGACAATGAGCAGTTCTTC
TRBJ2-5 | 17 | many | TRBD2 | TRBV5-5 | CASSLGLGGVTQETQYF | TGTGCCAGCAGCTTGGGACTCGGGGGGGTGACTCAAGAGACCCAGTACTTC
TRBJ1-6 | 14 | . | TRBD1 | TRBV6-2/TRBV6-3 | CASSYRGYNSPLHF | TGTGCCAGCAGCTACAGGGGCTATAATTCACCCCTCCACTTT
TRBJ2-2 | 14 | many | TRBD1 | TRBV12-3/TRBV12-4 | CASSLRQGAGELFF | TGTGCCAGCAGTTTACGGCAGGGGGCCGGGGAGCTGTTTTTT
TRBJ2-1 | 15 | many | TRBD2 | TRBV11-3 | CASTGNSGAYNEQFF | TGTGCCAGCACCGGGAATAGCGGGGCCTACAATGAGCAGTTCTTC
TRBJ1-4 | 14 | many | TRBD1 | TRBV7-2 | CASSLGQGREKLFF | TGTGCCAGCAGCTTAGGACAGGGCAGGGAAAAACTGTTTTTT
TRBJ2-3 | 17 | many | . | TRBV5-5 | CASSFGAEGRGADTQYF | TGTGCCAGCAGCTTCGGTGCGGAGGGACGGGGAGCAGATACGCAGTATTTT
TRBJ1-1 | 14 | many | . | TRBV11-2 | CASSPGGQNTEAFF | TGTGCCAGCAGCCCCGGGGGGCAAAACACTGAAGCTTTCTTT
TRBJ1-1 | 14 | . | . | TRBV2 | CASTEGRQGTEAFF | TGTGCCAGCACCGAGGGCAGGCAGGGAACTGAAGCTTTCTTT
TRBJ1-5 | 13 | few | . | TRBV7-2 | CASSYFSNQPQHF | TGTGCCAGCAGCTACTTTAGCAATCAGCCCCAGCATTTT
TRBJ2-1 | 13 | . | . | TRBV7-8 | CASSQRGGKWQFF | TGTGCCAGCAGCCAAAGAGGTGGGAAGTGGCAGTTCTTC
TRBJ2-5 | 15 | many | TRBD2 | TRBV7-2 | CASSPGLAGRETQYF | TGTGCCAGCAGCCCTGGACTAGCGGGAAGAGAGACCCAGTACTTC
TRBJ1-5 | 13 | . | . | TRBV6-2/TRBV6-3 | CASSRGFGQPQHF | TGTGCCAGCAGCCGCGGGTTCGGGCAGCCCCAGCATTTT
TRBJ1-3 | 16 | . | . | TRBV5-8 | CASSYGLKTGGNTIYF | TGTGCCAGCAGCTACGGACTGAAGACAGGAGGAAACACCATATATTTT
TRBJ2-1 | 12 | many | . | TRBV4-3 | CASSQRRGEQFF | TGCGCCAGCAGCCAACGGAGGGGTGAGCAGTTCTTC
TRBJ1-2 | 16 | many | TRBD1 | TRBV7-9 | CASSAHGQVIREGYTF | TGTGCCAGCAGCGCACATGGACAGGTTATACGGGAAGGCTACACCTTC
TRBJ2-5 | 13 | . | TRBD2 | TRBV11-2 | CASRGRAQETQYF | TGTGCCAGCAGGGGGAGGGCCCAAGAGACCCAGTACTTC
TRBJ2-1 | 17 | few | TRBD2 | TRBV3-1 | CASSQLLGLALRYEQFF | TGTGCCAGCAGCCAGCTTCTAGGACTAGCGCTAAGGTATGAGCAGTTCTTC